Listed below are T cell receptor beta chains from one sample, sequenced in a study of blood T cell repertoires in COVID-19. This table comes from immunoSEQ multiplex PCR, and its TCRdb copy is limited to in-frame clones, with some not included. The sample contains over 200,000 clones, 80% to 85% of which appear only once. Sequencing input: peripheral blood. Receptors originate from a human donor in a cohort sampled during active COVID-19. Each CDR3 is given with its conserved first and last residue. D genes are given only for firm matches.

D: -; J: TRBJ1-2; V: TRBV28; CDR3: CASSRRYGYTF
D: TRBD1; J: TRBJ1-5; V: TRBV27; CDR3: CASSPRTGSSNQPQHF
D: TRBD2; J: TRBJ2-7; V: TRBV27; CDR3: CASSLRSSGRYEQYF
D: TRBD1; J: TRBJ2-5; V: TRBV11-2; CDR3: CASSLGTGGWTQYF
D: TRBD2; J: TRBJ2-5; V: TRBV5-1; CDR3: CASSLGGRAVETQYF
D: TRBD1; J: TRBJ1-6; V: TRBV27; CDR3: CASSLQGGRSPLHF
D: -; J: TRBJ1-1; V: TRBV6-6; CDR3: CASSYSSESEAFF
D: -; J: TRBJ2-7; V: TRBV9; CDR3: CASGGDMRYEQYF
D: -; J: TRBJ1-2; V: TRBV6-2/TRBV6-3; CDR3: CASSSPAGNGYGYTF
D: -; J: TRBJ2-2; V: TRBV27; CDR3: CASSLLGVGELFF
D: -; J: TRBJ1-1; V: TRBV4-3; CDR3: CASSQGRRRTEAFF
D: -; J: TRBJ2-3; V: TRBV19; CDR3: CASSIERRNTQYF
D: -; J: TRBJ2-3; V: TRBV10-2; CDR3: CASSEYDYSKLTDTQYF
D: TRBD2; J: TRBJ2-2; V: TRBV6-2/TRBV6-3; CDR3: CASSKPGLQNTGELFF
D: -; J: TRBJ2-7; V: TRBV28; CDR3: CASKKVGTTVLEQYF
D: TRBD1; J: TRBJ1-4; V: TRBV7-9; CDR3: CASSSGGLNEKLFF
D: TRBD1; J: TRBJ1-1; V: TRBV28; CDR3: CASSFLGTGGPEAFF
D: TRBD1; J: TRBJ1-1; V: TRBV4-1; CDR3: CASSQYGQANTEAFF
D: TRBD1; J: TRBJ1-5; V: TRBV6-2/TRBV6-3; CDR3: CASSYLWDRENQPQHF
D: TRBD1; J: TRBJ1-3; V: TRBV2; CDR3: CASSEDRALNTIYF
D: -; J: TRBJ2-7; V: TRBV4-2; CDR3: CASSQAGQPYEQYF